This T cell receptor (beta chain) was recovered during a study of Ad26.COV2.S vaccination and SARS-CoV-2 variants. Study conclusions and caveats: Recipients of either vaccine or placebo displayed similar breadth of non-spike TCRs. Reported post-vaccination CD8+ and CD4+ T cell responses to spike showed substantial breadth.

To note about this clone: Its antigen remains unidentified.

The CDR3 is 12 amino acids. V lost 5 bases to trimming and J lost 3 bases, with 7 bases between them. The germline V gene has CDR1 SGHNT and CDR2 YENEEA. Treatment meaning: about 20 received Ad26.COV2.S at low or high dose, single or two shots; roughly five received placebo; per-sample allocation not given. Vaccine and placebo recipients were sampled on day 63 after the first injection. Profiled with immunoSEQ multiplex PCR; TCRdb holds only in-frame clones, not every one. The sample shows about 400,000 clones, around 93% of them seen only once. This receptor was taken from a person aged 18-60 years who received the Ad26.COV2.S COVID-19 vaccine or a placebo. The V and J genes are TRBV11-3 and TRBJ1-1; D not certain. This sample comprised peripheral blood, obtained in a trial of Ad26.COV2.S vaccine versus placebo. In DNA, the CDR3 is TGTGCCAGCAGCGAGCGGGACACTGAAGCTTTCTTT. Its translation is CASSERDTEAFF.